These 17 T cell receptor beta chains share one sample of origin, sequenced in a study of T cells in Graves' hyperthyroidism and ophthalmopathy. TCR beta CDR3 sequences were amplified from RNA transcripts. Using the HTBI primer set, a first-round RT-PCR was run on the TCR CDR3. TCRdb processed the multiplex PCR reads anew with MiXCR; each CDR3 protein has one entry. The sample shows hundreds of thousands of distinct CDR3 sequences, around 15% of them seen only once. Sequenced: blood. Every receptor here comes from a woman aged 30 to 39 with Graves' hyperthyroidism.

This clonotype occurred a few times. This chain uses TRBV14 with TRBJ2-7; 11 bases are a match to TRBD2. Looked up from germline, CDR1 is SGHDN and CDR2 is FVKESK. This CDR3 has 18 amino acids. V was clipped by 5 bases and J by 3 bases; unmatched bases: 15. DNA for the CDR3: TGTGCCAGCAGCTATATGACTAGCGGGAAGGGTAGGCGCTACGAGCAGTACTTC. Translating gives CASSYMTSGKGRRYEQYF.

This chain uses TRBV3-1 with TRBJ2-3, with 8 nucleotides matching TRBD2. The CDR3 consists of 17 residues. V lost 0 bases to trimming and J lost 4 bases; unmatched junction nucleotides: 9. CDR1 and CDR2 (germline): LGHDT, YNNKEL (reference sequence). CDR3 nucleotides: TGTGCCAGCAGCCAAGAGGTAGGGAGCGGGAGTCCAGATACGCAGTATTTT. It specifies CASSQEVGSGSPDTQYF.

This chain connects TRBV4-1 to TRBJ1-1; no clear D. V was trimmed by 3 bases and J by 3 bases, leaving 14 bases between them. This CDR3 spans 15 amino acids. The germline V gene has CDR1 MGHRA and CDR2 YSYEKL. CDR3 nucleotides: TGCGCCAGCAGCCAGCCGATACTAAGGGACACTGAAGCTTTCTTT. Translated, it gives CASSQPILRDTEAFF.

The J gene is TRBJ2-3, the V gene TRBV28; D gene unclear. Looked up from germline, CDR1 is MDHEN and CDR2 is SYDVKM. The length of the CDR3 is 12 residues. V lost 8 bases to trimming and J lost 0 bases, with 6 bases between them. Here the CDR3 reads CASLSSTDTQYF. The CDR3 bases are TGTGCCAGCTTATCTAGCACAGATACGCAGTATTTT.

This clonotype appeared many times. The chain is built from TRBV19 and TRBJ1-1; TRBD1 might be the D (5 bases). Trimming removed 3 bases at V and 5 bases at J, with 7 bases between. Germline CDR1 LNHDA, CDR2 SQIVND (reference sequence). CDR3 size: 12 residues. The DNA for the CDR3 is TGTGCCAGTAGTATCAGGGAAACTGAAGCTTTCTTT. It specifies CASSIRETEAFF.

Ten or more counts support this clonotype. J is TRBJ1-2 and V is TRBV28; tentative D call: TRBD1 (5 bases). Looked up from germline, CDR1 is MDHEN and CDR2 is SYDVKM. V lost 3 bases to trimming and J lost 3 bases, with 11 bases between them. The CDR3 is 14 amino acids. For the CDR3, the DNA is TGTGCCAGCAGTTTTATTGACAGAGACTATGGCTACACCTTC. This translates into CASSFIDRDYGYTF.

This clonotype was detected many times. The chain links TRBV27 to TRBJ2-5, with TRBD1 identical over 8 bases. The CDR3 sequence is 15 residues long. Trimming at V came to 3 bases and at J to 5 bases, leaving 8 bases not matched to a gene. The germline CDR1 and CDR2 sequences are MNHEY and SMNVEV (reference sequence). The chain's CDR3 is CASSFQQGDVETQYF. The CDR3 DNA follows: TGTGCCAGCAGTTTCCAACAGGGGGATGTGGAGACCCAGTACTTC.

This clonotype was seen only a few times. The CDR3 here is CASSPGTGSIYYGYTF. The CDR3 bases are TGTGCCAGCAGCCCGGGGACAGGGTCTATCTACTATGGCTACACCTTC. The chain carries TRBV5-4 and TRBJ1-2, with 9 bases fitting TRBD1. The CDR3 contains 16 residues. The germline V gene has CDR1 SGHNT and CDR2 YYREEE (reference sequence). After removal of 4 bases from V and 3 bases from J, the junction contained 10 bases not matched to a gene.

This clonotype was recorded a few times. The chain links TRBV28 to TRBJ2-7; D is unresolved. The ends were cut back, 6 bases at V and 3 bases at J, with 18 bases in the middle. Germline V gene sequence: CDR1 MDHEN, CDR2 SYDVKM. This CDR3 region has 15 residues. The DNA for the CDR3 is TGTGCCAGCAGACTATCCCGAGGCGGCTACTACGAGCAGTACTTC. This translates into CASRLSRGGYYEQYF.

This clonotype showed up just a few times. V gene TRBV6-4 combines with J gene TRBJ1-1; 8 nucleotides match TRBD1. Trimming at V came to 4 bases and at J to 6 bases, leaving 4 bases not matched to a gene. The germline gives CDR1 MRHNA, CDR2 SNTAGT. This CDR3 is 13 amino acids long. CDR3 protein: CASSAQTGAEAFF. The DNA for the CDR3 is TGTGCCAGCAGTGCGCAGACAGGGGCTGAAGCTTTCTTT.

Concerning this clonotype: This may be a read error, as it is one base from a much larger clone. This CDR3 is missing its conserved last phenylalanine or tryptophan, likely due to a read error. The CDR3 nucleotides are TGCAGCGTTGACCCAGGACAGGGGGCAGATACGCAGTATCTT. Translated, it gives CSVDPGQGADTQYL. This rearrangement joins TRBV29-1 to TRBJ2-3, with 10 bases identical to TRBD1. V was pared by 3 bases and J by 4 bases, with 4 bases of the junction left unmatched. Germline lookup yields CDR1 SQVTM and CDR2 ANQGSEA. CDR3 length: 14 amino acids.

This clonotype was seen at least ten times. The chain couples TRBV27 to TRBJ2-7, with no clear D. Germline assignment: CDR1 MNHEY and CDR2 SMNVEV (reference sequence). CDR3 size: 16 residues. V lost 3 bases, J lost 2 bases, and 17 bases lay in between. CDR3 bases: TGTGCCAGCAGTTTTTCCGGCAGGCCACCTACCTACGAGCAGTACTTC. Translated: CASSFSGRPPTYEQYF.

Only a few counts were recorded for this clonotype. This chain links TRBV2 with TRBJ1-2, with TRBD1 matching 7 bases. The germline gives CDR1 SNHLY, CDR2 FYNNEI. V dropped 2 bases and J dropped 4; count of bases not matched to a gene: 7. CDR3 length equals 15 residues. CDR3 sequence: CASSEPGGTAYGYTF. CDR3 sequence (DNA): TGTGCCAGCAGTGAACCCGGGGGGACAGCCTATGGCTACACCTTC.

This clonotype was observed many times. The chain combines TRBV18 with TRBJ1-5; a weak D match, TRBD1 (6 bases). This CDR3 is 13 amino acids long. Germline CDR1 reads KGHSH; CDR2 reads LQKENI. Trimming stripped 5 bases from V and 4 bases from J, with 9 bases between. CDR3 in DNA: TGTGCCAGCTCATCGGACAGAAATCAGCCCCAGCATTTT. Encoded protein: CASSSDRNQPQHF.

A few counts support this clonotype. The chain couples TRBV10-3 to TRBJ2-1; D is ambiguous. The ends were cut back, 6 bases at V and 4 bases at J, with 7 bases in the middle. Germline V gene lookup returns CDR1 ENHRY and CDR2 SYGVKD. This CDR3 region has 12 residues. As DNA, the CDR3 is TGTGCCATCAGGGGGTCTTACAATGAGCAGTTCTTC. It codes for CAIRGSYNEQFF.

This clonotype showed up just a few times. The chain uses TRBV6-2 or TRBV6-3 and TRBJ2-1; D call uncertain. Germline CDR1 and CDR2: MNHEY and SVGEGT. V gave up 5 bases and J gave up 7 bases, with 15 bases separating them. The CDR3 totals 14 residues. The CDR3 DNA is TGTGCCAGCAGTACCGGGCGAATCGGGAATGAGCAGTTCTTC. Translating it yields CASSTGRIGNEQFF.

This clonotype showed up just a few times. The rearrangement links TRBV6-1 to TRBJ2-2; TRBD1 is a possible D gene (7 bases). Per the germline V gene, CDR1 is MNHNS and CDR2 is SASEGT. The CDR3 consists of 17 residues. Here the CDR3 reads CAKQGGTPPIPPGELFF. The CDR3 bases are TGTGCAAAGCAGGGGGGTACCCCACCAATCCCCCCCGGGGAGCTGTTTTTT.